The sample holds a few counts of the clone carrying this T cell receptor (beta chain). Antigen specificity is unknown. This sample was taken from a study of response to subunit inactivated influenza vaccine. Study-wide points: The study's authors posited that every seasonal influenza vaccination enlists few new T cells.

MiXCR was run by TCRdb on the RT-PCR reads, yielding one entry per CDR3 protein. The sample holds more than 700,000 distinct CDR3 sequences; approximately 21% are singletons and the top ten take roughly 10%. CDR1 is DFQATT and CDR2 is SNEGSKA in the germline V gene (reference sequence). The CDR3 is 12 residues long. With 7 bases removed from V and 0 bases from J, the gap between germline ends came to 9 bases. This clonotype was obtained from a man aged 45-60 years who received an inactivated influenza vaccine. The starting material was PBMCs from blood, obtained roughly 5 days after vaccination. The rearrangement links TRBV20-1 to TRBJ2-5; the D gene is possibly TRBD1 (5 bases). The CDR3 here is CSETEYQETQYF. The CDR3 DNA reads TGCAGTGAGACAGAGTACCAAGAGACCCAGTACTTC.